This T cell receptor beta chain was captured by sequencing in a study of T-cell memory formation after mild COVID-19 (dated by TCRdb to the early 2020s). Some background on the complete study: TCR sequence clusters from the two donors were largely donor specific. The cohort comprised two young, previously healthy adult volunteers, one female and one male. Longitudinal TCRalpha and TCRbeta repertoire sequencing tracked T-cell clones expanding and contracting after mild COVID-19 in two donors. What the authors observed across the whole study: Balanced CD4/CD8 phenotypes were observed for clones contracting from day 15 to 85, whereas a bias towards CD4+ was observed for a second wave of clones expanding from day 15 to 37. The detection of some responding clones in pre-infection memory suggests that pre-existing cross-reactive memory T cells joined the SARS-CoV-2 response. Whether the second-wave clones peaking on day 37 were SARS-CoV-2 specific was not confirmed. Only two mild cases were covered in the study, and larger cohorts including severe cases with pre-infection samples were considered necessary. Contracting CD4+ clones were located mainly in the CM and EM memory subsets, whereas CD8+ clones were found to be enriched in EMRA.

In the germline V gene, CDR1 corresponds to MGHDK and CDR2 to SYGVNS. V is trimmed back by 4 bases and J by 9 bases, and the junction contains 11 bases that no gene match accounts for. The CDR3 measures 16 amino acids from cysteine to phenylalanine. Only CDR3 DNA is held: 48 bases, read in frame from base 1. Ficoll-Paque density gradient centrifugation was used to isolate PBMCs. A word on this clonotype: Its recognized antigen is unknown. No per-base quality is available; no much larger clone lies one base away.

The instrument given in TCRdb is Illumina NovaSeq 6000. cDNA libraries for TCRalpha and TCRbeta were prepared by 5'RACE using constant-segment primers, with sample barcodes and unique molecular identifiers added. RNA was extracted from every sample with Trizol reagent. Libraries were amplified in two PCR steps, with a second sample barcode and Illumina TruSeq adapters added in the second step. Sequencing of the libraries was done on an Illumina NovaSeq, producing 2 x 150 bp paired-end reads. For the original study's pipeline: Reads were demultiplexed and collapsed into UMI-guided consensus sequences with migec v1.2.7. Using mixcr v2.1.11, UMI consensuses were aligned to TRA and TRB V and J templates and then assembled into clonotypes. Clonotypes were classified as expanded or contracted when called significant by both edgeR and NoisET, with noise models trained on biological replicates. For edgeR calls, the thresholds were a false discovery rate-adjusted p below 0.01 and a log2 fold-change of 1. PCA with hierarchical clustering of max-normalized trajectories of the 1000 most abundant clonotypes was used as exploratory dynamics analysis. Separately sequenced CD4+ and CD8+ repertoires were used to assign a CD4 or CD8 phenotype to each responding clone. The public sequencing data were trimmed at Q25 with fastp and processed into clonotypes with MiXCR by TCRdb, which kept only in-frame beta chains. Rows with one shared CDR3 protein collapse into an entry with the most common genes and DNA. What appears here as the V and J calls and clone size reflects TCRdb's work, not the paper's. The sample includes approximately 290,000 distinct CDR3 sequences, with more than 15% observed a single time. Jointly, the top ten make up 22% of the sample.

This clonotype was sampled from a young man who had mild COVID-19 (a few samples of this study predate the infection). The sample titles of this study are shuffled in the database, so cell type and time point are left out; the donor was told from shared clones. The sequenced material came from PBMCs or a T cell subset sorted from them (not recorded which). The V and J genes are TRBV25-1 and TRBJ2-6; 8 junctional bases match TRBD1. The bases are TGTGCCAGCAGTGGTTCTCCCGGGACAGGATACAACGTCCTGACTTTC. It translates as CASSGSPGTGYNVLTF.